This is a list of T cell receptor beta chains from one sample in a study of cytotoxic CD8 clonotypes in ibrutinib-treated CLL. Produced via immunoSEQ multiplex PCR; TCRdb's table is partial and in-frame only. There are 300,000 to 400,000 clones in the sample; around 66% occur only once, and 6.3% lies in the top ten. Material: PBMCs, obtained after 36 months of ibrutinib treatment. The receptor source for this set is a human donor with chronic lymphocytic leukemia. CDR3s include the opening cysteine and the closing phenylalanine or tryptophan. A D gene is named only where the DNA matches it firmly. Rows give clone size only sometimes, using once, few, many, or a class for an expanded clone.

d_call | j_call | clone_size | v_call | cdr3_nt | cdr3_aa
NA | TRBJ2-7 | few | TRBV5-4 | TGTGCCAGCAGCTTGGACAGGCGGTACGAGCAGTACTTC | CASSLDRRYEQYF
NA | TRBJ2-3 | once | TRBV5-1 | TGCGCCAGCAGCTTGACGGGGGGCGCGAGTCCAGATACGCAGTATTTT | CASSLTGGASPDTQYF
NA | TRBJ2-2 | NA | TRBV18 | TGTGCCAGCTCACCAGACCGTGACACCGGGGAGCTGTTTTTT | CASSPDRDTGELFF
NA | TRBJ2-7 | few | TRBV6-6 | TGTGCCAGCAGTTACTACCCTACGGGTCACTCCTACGAGCAGTACTTC | CASSYYPTGHSYEQYF
NA | TRBJ2-6 | NA | TRBV6-1 | TGTGCCAGCAGCGACCCTGGGGCCAACGTCCTGACTTTC | CASSDPGANVLTF
TRBD1 | TRBJ2-3 | NA | TRBV6-1 | TGTGCCAGCAGTTGGCGACAGGGGGCAGATACGCAGTATTTT | CASSWRQGADTQYF
TRBD2 | TRBJ2-1 | once | TRBV19 | TGTGCCAGTGGAGGCGGGAGGGGCAATGAGCAGTTCTTC | CASGGGRGNEQFF
NA | TRBJ2-7 | NA | TRBV29-1 | TGCAGCGTTGATGGGGGAGCCTCCTACGAGCAGTACTTC | CSVDGGASYEQYF
NA | TRBJ2-7 | NA | TRBV6-1 | TGTGCCAGCAGTCCGGTGGGGTCCTCCTACGAGCAGTACTTC | CASSPVGSSYEQYF
NA | TRBJ1-3 | NA | TRBV9 | TGTGCCAGCAGCGTAGAGGGACTTTTTGGAAACACCATATATTTT | CASSVEGLFGNTIYF
NA | TRBJ2-5 | few | TRBV10-3 | TGTGCCATCAGTGACCCGGCCGGTCAGGGGCTCAGCCAAGAGACCCAGTACTTC | CAISDPAGQGLSQETQYF
NA | TRBJ2-7 | NA | TRBV7-2 | TGTGCCAGCAGCTTAGATTCTGGGACCTACGAGCAGTACTTC | CASSLDSGTYEQYF
TRBD1 | TRBJ1-2 | NA | TRBV7-7 | TGTGCCAGCAGCTCTGGGACAGCCAGAATCTATGGCTACACCTTC | CASSSGTARIYGYTF
NA | TRBJ2-7 | NA | TRBV6-1 | TGTGCCAGCAGTGCCGAATTCTCCTACGAGCAGTACTTC | CASSAEFSYEQYF
NA | TRBJ2-3 | NA | TRBV9 | TGTGCCAGCAGCGTAGAGGGTACTAGACTTGATACGCAGTATTTT | CASSVEGTRLDTQYF
TRBD2 | TRBJ2-5 | NA | TRBV29-1 | TGCAGCGTTGAATTCGGGGGGAAGTACTTC | CSVEFGGKYF
NA | TRBJ2-1 | NA | TRBV9 | TGTGCCAGCAGCGCAGAGGACTTCATCTACAATGAGCAGTTCTTC | CASSAEDFIYNEQFF
NA | TRBJ2-2 | NA | TRBV11-2 | TGTGCCAGCAGCTTCGGCAGGGATTTCCCCGGGGAGCTGTTTTTT | CASSFGRDFPGELFF
TRBD1 | TRBJ1-5 | once | TRBV2 | TGTGCCAGCAGTGATAGGCAACAGGGGTTTTTGGCCCAGCATTTT | CASSDRQQGFLAQHF
NA | TRBJ2-2 | NA | TRBV19 | TGTGCCAGTAGTATACTTACGAACACCGGGGAGCTGTTTTTT | CASSILTNTGELFF
NA | TRBJ2-3 | NA | TRBV19 | TGTGCCAGTAGGAGGACAAGGTGGGTCACAGATACGCAGTATTTT | CASRRTRWVTDTQYF
NA | TRBJ2-7 | NA | TRBV4-1 | TGCGCCAGCAGCCAAGAATGGGGGGCGCGAAGCTACGAGCAGTACTTC | CASSQEWGARSYEQYF